This T cell receptor beta chain was sequenced for a study of human T cells and chemical hapten exposure. V lost 2 bases and J 1 base, leaving 12 bases between the germline ends. The germline gives CDR1 SGHVT, CDR2 SQSDAQ. This CDR3 contains 16 residues. This clonotype was counted only a few times. Time point given: pre-sensitization, week 0. As to treatment: therapeutic diphenylcyclopropenone sensitization with weekly scalp DPC. From the RACE reads, TCRdb called clonotypes with MiXCR, one entry per CDR3 protein. This table holds 85,000 to 120,000 distinct CDR3 sequences, 12% found once. Material: whole blood, obtained in connection with sensitization to the hapten diphenylcyclopropenone (DPC). The rearrangement uses TRBV7-4 and TRBJ1-5, with a possible D match to TRBD1 (5 bases). The sequence was obtained from a woman between 50 and 59 years old with alopecia areata. Some clones in this sample may be carry-over from other donors' samples. The CDR3 bases are TGTGCCAGCAGCTTAAGGTCTGCAGGGAGCAATCAGCCCCAGCATTTT. It encodes CASSLRSAGSNQPQHF. The full variable domain, rest sourced from reference TRBV7-4 and TRBJ1-5, is GAGVSQSPRYKVAKRGRDVALRCDSISGHVTLYWYRQTLGQGSEVLTYSQSDAQRDKSGRPSGRFSAERPERSVSTLKIQRTEQGDSAVYLCASSLRSAGSNQPQHFGDGTRLSIL.